Sequencing of this T cell receptor (beta chain) was carried out in a study of identical twins (dated by TCRdb to 2016 to 2017). Turning to the overall study: The study deep-sequenced TCR alpha and beta repertoires from monozygotic twins, unrelated adults of various ages and cord blood to test whether fetal clonotypes persist. Replicate twin experiments were performed at different times using different library preparation protocols to rule out contamination.

There are a few counts of this clonotype. Its specific antigen is unknown. It has no much larger one-base neighbor in the sample; base qualities were not kept. Every donor in the study was a healthy Caucasian. The twin cohort consisted of three pairs of female monozygotic twins, all aged about 18 to 29 years. The RNA used for TCR libraries was isolated from peripheral blood mononuclear cells. V and J are truncated by 4 bases and 1 base respectively, leaving an intervening sequence of 13 bases. There are 14 amino acids in the CDR3, from cysteine to phenylalanine inclusive. This entry keeps only the CDR3 DNA: 42 bases, framed from base 1. Based on the germline V gene, the CDR1 and CDR2 sequences are SQVTM and ANQGSEA. The receptor library was made with 5' RACE. For sequencing, an Illumina HiSeq 2000 was employed. Template switching introduced a universal primer binding site; the final cDNA contained a unique molecular identifier, enabling accurate counting of TCR cDNA molecules. Specific primers in the conserved constant-segment region were used to synthesize first-strand cDNA for TCR alpha and beta chains. To control for contamination, each cDNA library was double barcoded with a SMART-Mk sample barcode plus Illumina barcodes. TruSeq adapter sequences, together with Illumina sample barcodes, were added in two successive PCR steps. The Illumina HiSeq platform was used with custom primers to sequence TCR alpha and beta cDNA libraries. Concerning the study's data processing: Unique molecular identifiers were extracted from raw reads with MiGEC, and CDR3 positions were determined with MiXCR. Recombination models were inferred per individual with the repgenHMM and IGoR tools using an EM algorithm. Shared clonotypes were analyzed with the tcR package in R, and sharing was normalized by the product of cloneset sizes. To study raw recombination without the effects of thymic and clonal selection, out-of-frame nonproductive sequences were analyzed. TCRdb handled the public reads itself, with Q25 trimming in fastp and clone calling in MiXCR, and kept productive beta chains. Rows merge per CDR3 protein into single entries with the most common DNA and genes. The V and J calls and clone size come from TCRdb's table, not from the authors' own analysis. This sample gives 650,000 to 750,000 distinct CDR3 sequences in total; 21% of them show up just once. The ten biggest clones cover roughly 4% of the sample.

Points the paper makes about the study in general: In monozygotic twins, out-of-frame TCR alpha sharing was systematically underestimated by recombination models, although the models agreed with sharing between unrelated individuals. Zero-insertion analyses could be partly confounded by invariant T cells such as MAIT and iNKT, although diverse VJ usage argued against such confounding for most clonotypes. Because the same donors could not be followed over many years, the conclusions relied on cross-sectional statistical analysis. Abundant cord blood beta clonotypes carried fewer insertions; young adult naive repertoires showed a weaker similar trend, while memory repertoires showed none. The excess sharing between twins in beta out-of-frame sequences was weaker because fewer shared sequences reduced the signal-to-noise ratio. Compared with coincidental sharing between unrelated individuals, out-of-frame TCR alpha sequences shared between twins showed an excess of sequences with low generation probability.

This sample also appeared in a second study, on T cells expressing NK-cell markers. The second study also describes: Eight or nine donors provided sorted CD3+CD56+NKG2C+, CD3+CD56+NKG2C- and CD3+CD56-NKG2C+ T-cell subsets, whose TCR beta-chain repertoires were profiled. Among the eight sequenced donors, only one was HCMV-seronegative, while the other seven were HCMV-seropositive. In several experiments an anti-gammadeltaTCR antibody was added to restrict sorting to alphabetaTCR-expressing T cells. In several donors, the dominant CD3+CD56+NKG2C+ clonotypes were found to rank among the top 10 CD8+ clonotypes and to make up roughly 1.0-7.0% of CD8+ T cells. Those dominant clonotypes were again the most abundant among CD3+CD56-NKG2C+ cells in a handful of donors, at about 28.3-60.1%. It remained unclear whether the expanded NKG2C-expressing T cell clones were specific for HCMV antigens. The study sequenced eight donors, all healthy volunteers chosen at random: three men and five women. HCMV-specific IgG was detected in serum with a commercial ELISA kit to determine HCMV serostatus. Bulk peripheral blood T-cell repertoires were additionally sequenced from unsorted PBMC for six donors. MIGEC was used to demultiplex reads and group reads by UMI, and MiTCR was used to assemble and quantify clonotypes. To remove erroneous sequences, TCR cDNA sequences were retained only when supported by two or more reads. Downstream repertoire analysis used the tcR package, and clonotypes were matched across fractions by CDR3 nucleotide sequence plus V segment. VDJmatch was used to annotate antigen specificity against VDJdb, with one amino acid substitution in CDR3 allowed.

The TCR comes from a woman under 30 in good health. The material sequenced was PBMCs. The chain links TRBV29-1 with TRBJ2-5; TRBD2 could be the D gene, as 6 bases match. The DNA sequence is as follows: TGCAGCGTTGGGGGGACTGGAGGCCAAGAGACCCAGTACTTC. Its coded protein is CSVGGTGGQETQYF.